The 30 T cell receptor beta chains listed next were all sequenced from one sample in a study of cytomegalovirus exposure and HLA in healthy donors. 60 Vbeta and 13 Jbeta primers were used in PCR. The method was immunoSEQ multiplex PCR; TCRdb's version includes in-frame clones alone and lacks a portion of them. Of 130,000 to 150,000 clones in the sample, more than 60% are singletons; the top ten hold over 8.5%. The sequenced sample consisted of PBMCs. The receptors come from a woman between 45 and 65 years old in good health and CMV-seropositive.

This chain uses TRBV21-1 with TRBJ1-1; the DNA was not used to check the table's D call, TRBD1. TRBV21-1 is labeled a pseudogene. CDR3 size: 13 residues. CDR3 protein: CASSNPTGCIAFF. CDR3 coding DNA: TGTGCCAGCAGCAACCCGACAGGGTGTATAGCTTTCTTT.

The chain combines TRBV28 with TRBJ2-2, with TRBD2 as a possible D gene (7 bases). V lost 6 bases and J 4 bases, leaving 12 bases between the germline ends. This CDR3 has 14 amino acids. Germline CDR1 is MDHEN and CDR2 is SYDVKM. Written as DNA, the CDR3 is TGTGCCAGCAGGGGTGGGGGGGCCACCGGGGAGCTGTTTTTT. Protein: CASRGGGATGELFF.

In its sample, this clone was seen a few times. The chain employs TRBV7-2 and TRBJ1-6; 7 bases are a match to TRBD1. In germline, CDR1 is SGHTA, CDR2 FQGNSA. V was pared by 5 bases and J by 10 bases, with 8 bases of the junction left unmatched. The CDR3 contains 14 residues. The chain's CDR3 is CASSRQGRGSPLHF. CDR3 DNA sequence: TGTGCCAGCAGCCGACAGGGAAGGGGGTCACCCCTCCACTTT.

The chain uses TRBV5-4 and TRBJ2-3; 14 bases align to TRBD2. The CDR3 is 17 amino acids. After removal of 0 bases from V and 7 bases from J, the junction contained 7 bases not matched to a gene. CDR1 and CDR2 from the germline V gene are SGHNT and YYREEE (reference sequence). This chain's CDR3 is CASSLAGTSGGRHTQYF. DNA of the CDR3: TGTGCCAGCAGCTTGGCCGGGACTAGCGGGGGCCGGCATACGCAGTATTTT.

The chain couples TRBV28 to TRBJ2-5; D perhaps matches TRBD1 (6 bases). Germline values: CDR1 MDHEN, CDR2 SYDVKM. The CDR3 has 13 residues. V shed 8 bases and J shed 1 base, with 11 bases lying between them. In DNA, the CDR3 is TGTGCCAGCCGGACAGCCGGCCAAGAGACCCAGTACTTC. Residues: CASRTAGQETQYF. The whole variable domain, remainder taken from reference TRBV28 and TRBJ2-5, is DVKVTQSSRYLVKRTGEKVFLECVQDMDHENMFWYRQDPGLGLRLIYFSYDVKMKEKGDIPEGYSVSREKKERFSLILESASTNQTSMYLCASRTAGQETQYFGPGTRLLVL.

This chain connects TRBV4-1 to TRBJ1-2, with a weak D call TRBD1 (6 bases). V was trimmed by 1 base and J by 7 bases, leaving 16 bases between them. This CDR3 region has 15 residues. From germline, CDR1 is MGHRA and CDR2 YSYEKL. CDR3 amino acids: CASSQGAGDIGGYTF. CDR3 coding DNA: TGCGCCAGCAGCCAAGGGGCAGGGGATATAGGTGGCTACACCTTC.

CDR3 in amino acids: CASSQEGQIYYEQYF. CDR3 nucleotides: TGCGCCAGCAGCCAAGAGGGACAGATTTACTACGAGCAGTACTTC. The genes are TRBV4-1 and TRBJ2-7, with TRBD1 matching over 7 bases. J was trimmed by 3 bases and V by 0 bases; bases with no gene match: 5. Looked up from germline, CDR1 is MGHRA and CDR2 is YSYEKL. CDR3 length: 15 amino acids.

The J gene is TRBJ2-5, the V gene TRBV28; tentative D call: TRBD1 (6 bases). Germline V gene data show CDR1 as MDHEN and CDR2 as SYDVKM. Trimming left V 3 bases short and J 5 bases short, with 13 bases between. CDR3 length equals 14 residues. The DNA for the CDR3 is TGTGCCAGCAGTTTTAATGACAGGCACGAGACCCAGTACTTC. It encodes CASSFNDRHETQYF.

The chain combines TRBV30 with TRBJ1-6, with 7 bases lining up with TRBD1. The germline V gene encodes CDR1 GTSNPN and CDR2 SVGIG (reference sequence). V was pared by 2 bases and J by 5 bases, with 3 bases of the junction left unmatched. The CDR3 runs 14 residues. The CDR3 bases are TGTGCCTGGAGTACCGGGACAGATAATTCACCCCTCCACTTT. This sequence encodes CAWSTGTDNSPLHF.

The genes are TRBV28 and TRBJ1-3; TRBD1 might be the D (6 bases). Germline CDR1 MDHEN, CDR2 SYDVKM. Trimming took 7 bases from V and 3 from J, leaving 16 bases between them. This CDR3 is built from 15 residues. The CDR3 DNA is TGTGCCAGCACTAAAGGGGGATTTATTGGAAACACCATATATTTT. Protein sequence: CASTKGGFIGNTIYF.

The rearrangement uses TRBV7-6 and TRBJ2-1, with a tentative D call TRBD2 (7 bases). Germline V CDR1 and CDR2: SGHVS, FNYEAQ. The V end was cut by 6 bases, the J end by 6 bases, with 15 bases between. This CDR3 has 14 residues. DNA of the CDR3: TGTGCCAGCAGTACCGGGGGGCCATCCAATGAGCAGTTCTTC. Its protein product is CASSTGGPSNEQFF.

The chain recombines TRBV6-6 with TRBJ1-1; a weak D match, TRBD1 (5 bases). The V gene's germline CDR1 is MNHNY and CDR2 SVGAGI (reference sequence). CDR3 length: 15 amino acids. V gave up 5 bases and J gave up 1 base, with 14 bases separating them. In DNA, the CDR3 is TGTGCCAGCAGTGACCGCGGGGGGTGGAACACTGAAGCTTTCTTT. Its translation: CASSDRGGWNTEAFF.

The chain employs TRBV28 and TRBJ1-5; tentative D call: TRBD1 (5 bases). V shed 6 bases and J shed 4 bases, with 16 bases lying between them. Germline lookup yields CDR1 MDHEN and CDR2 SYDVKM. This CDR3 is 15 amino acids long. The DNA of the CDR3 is TGTGCCAGCAGCCCGACGCCGGAGGGGAATCAGCCCCAGCATTTT. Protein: CASSPTPEGNQPQHF.

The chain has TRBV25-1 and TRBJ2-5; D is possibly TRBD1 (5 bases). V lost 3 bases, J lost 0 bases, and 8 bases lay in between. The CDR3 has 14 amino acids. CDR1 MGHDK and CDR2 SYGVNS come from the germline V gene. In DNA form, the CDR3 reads TGTGCCAGCAGTGAGCTCAGGGACCAAGAGACCCAGTACTTC. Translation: CASSELRDQETQYF.

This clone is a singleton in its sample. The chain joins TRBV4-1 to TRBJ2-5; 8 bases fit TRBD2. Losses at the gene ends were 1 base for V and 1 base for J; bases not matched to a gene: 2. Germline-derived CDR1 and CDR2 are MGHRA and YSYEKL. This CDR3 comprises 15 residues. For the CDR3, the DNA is TGCGCCAGCAGCCAAGGGCGGGGGGTCCAAGAGACCCAGTACTTC. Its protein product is CASSQGRGVQETQYF.

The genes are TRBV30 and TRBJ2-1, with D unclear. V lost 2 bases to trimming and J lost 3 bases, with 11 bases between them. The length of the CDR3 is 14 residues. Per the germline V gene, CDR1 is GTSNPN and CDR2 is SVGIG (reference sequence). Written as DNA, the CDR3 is TGTGCCTGGAGTAGCACAGCCGTCTACAATGAGCAGTTCTTC. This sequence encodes CAWSSTAVYNEQFF.

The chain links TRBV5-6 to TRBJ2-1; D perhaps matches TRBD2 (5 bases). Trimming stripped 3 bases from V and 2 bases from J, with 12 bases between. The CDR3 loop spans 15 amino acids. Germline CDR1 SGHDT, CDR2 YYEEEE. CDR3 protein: CASSSVPTTYNEQFF. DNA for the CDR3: TGTGCCAGCAGCTCGGTGCCGACTACCTACAATGAGCAGTTCTTC.

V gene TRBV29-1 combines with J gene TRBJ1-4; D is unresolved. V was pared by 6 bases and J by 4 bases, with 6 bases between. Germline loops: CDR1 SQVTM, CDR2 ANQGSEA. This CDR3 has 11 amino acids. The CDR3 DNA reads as TGCAGCGTAGAGAGTAATGAAAAACTGTTTTTT. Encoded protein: CSVESNEKLFF.

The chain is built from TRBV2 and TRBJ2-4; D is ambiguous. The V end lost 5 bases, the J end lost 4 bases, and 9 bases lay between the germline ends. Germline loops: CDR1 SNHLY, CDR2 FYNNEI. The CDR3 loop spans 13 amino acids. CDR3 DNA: TGTGCCAGCAGTCGCGAATCGAAAAACATTCAGTACTTC. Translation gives CASSRESKNIQYF.

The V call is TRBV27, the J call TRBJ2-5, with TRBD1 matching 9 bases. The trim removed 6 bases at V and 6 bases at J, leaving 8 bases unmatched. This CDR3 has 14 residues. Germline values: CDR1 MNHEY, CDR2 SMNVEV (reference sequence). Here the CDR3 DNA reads TGTGCCAGCAGCCCGTTAACAGGGGGCCAGACCCAGTACTTC. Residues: CASSPLTGGQTQYF.

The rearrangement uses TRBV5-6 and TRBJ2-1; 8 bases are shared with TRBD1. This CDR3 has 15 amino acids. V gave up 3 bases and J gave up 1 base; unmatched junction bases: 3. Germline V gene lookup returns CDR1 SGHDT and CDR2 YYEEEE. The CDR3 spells CASSWDRFSYNEQFF. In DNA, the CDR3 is TGTGCCAGCAGCTGGGACAGGTTTTCCTACAATGAGCAGTTCTTC.

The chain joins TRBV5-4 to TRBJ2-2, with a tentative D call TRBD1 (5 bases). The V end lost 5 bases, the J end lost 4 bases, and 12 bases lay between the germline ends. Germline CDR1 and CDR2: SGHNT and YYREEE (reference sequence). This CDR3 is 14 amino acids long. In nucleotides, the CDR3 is TGTGCCAGCAGTAACCACAGGTTCACCGGGGAGCTGTTTTTT. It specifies CASSNHRFTGELFF.

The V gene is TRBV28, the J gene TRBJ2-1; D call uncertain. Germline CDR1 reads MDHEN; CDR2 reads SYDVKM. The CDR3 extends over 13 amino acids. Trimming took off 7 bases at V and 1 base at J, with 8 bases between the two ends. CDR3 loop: CASTLISYNEQFF. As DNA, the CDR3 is TGTGCCAGCACGTTAATTTCCTACAATGAGCAGTTCTTC.

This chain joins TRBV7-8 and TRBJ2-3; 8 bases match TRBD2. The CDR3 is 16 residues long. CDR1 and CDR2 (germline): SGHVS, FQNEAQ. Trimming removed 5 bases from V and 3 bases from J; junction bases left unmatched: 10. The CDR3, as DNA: TGTGCCAGCAGCACCCGAGGCGGGGGGTTTACAGATACGCAGTATTTT. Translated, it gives CASSTRGGGFTDTQYF.

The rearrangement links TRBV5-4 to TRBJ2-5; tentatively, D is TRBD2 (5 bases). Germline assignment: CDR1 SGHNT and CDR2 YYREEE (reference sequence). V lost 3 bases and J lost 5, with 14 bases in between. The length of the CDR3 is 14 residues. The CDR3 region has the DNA TGTGCCAGCAGCTCTCTGGCCGGCGGGGAGACCCAGTACTTC. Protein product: CASSSLAGGETQYF.

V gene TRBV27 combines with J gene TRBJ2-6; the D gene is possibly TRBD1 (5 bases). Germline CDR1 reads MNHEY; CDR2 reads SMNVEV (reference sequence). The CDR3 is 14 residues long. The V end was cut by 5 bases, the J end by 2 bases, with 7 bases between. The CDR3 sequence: CASSPGTGANVLTF. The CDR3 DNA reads TGTGCCAGCAGTCCAGGGACTGGGGCCAACGTCCTGACTTTC.

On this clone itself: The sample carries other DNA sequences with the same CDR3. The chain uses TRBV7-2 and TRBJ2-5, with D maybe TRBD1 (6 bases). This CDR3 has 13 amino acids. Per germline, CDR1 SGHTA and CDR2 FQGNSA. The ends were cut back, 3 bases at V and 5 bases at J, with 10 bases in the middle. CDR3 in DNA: TGTGCCAGCAGCTTTAACAGGGAGGAGACCCAGTACTTC. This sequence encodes CASSFNREETQYF.

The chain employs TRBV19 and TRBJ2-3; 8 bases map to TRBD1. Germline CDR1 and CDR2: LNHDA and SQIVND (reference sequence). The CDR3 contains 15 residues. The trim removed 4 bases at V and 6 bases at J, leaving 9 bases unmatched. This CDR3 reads CASSNRGSQEDTQYF. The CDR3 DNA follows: TGTGCCAGTAGTAACAGGGGGTCACAAGAGGATACGCAGTATTTT.

In DNA form, the CDR3 reads TGTGCCAGCAGCCCCCCAGACAGGGGAGTTTGGGCCAACGTCCTGACTTTC. Protein product: CASSPPDRGVWANVLTF. The gene calls are TRBV7-2 and TRBJ2-6; 8 bases are a match to TRBD1. V was clipped by 5 bases and J by 5 bases; unmatched bases: 11. The CDR3 has 17 amino acids. Germline-derived CDR1 and CDR2 are SGHTA and FQGNSA.

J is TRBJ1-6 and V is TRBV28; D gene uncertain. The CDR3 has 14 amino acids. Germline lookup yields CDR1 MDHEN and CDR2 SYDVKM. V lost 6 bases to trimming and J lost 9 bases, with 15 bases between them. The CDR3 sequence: CASSWTFPPSPLHF. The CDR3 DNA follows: TGTGCCAGCAGCTGGACTTTCCCTCCTTCACCCCTCCACTTT. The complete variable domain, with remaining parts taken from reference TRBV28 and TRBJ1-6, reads DVKVTQSSRYLVKRTGEKVFLECVQDMDHENMFWYRQDPGLGLRLIYFSYDVKMKEKGDIPEGYSVSREKKERFSLILESASTNQTSMYLCASSWTFPPSPLHFGNGTRLTVT.